This T cell receptor (beta chain) is drawn from a study of CD8+ T cells in alopecia areata. Germline loops: CDR1 ENHRY, CDR2 SYGVKD. The CDR3 extends over 14 amino acids. V was trimmed by 10 bases and J by 7 bases, leaving 20 bases between them. The sequencing template was cDNA reverse transcribed from extracted RNA. Here immunoSEQ multiplex PCR was the method, and the copy in TCRdb shows in-frame clones only, minus some. This table holds 150,000 or so clones, around 50% found once. The sequences come from CD8+ T cells sorted from blood, collected at week 0. V gene TRBV10-3 combines with J gene TRBJ1-5; TRBD1 is a possible D gene (5 bases). The source of this sequence is a human donor with alopecia areata. The CDR3 sequence is CASSQGLGSQPQHF. CDR3 nucleotide sequence: TGTGCCAGCTCCCAGGGTTTGGGCAGCCAGCCCCAGCATTTT.